The clone carrying this T cell receptor beta chain was recorded only once. The antigen is unknown. This record belongs to a study of cytomegalovirus exposure and HLA in healthy donors. Points from the study as a whole: It was assumed in the presence/absence analyses that sequencing depth was roughly uniform across donors. The classifier reportedly diagnosed cytomegalovirus status with high sensitivity and specificity. The authors later found most CMV-associated TCR beta chains appeared HLA-restricted. Being indistinguishable, some V segments were excluded, TRBV6-2 and TRBV6-3 among them.

PCR primers comprised 60 Vbeta and 13 Jbeta primers. The data were produced by immunoSEQ multiplex PCR, yet TCRdb's version contains in-frame clones alone and is incomplete. This table holds a few hundred thousand clones, about 80% found once. With 5 bases clipped from V and 3 bases from J, the junction kept 8 bases outside the gene matches. This CDR3 comprises 15 residues. Germline assignment: CDR1 SGHTA and CDR2 FQGTGA. This TCR was sampled from a young man in good health and CMV-seronegative. Sample: PBMCs. The V gene is TRBV7-3, the J gene TRBJ1-1, with 8 bases aligning to TRBD1. CDR3 DNA sequence: TGTGCCAGCAGCCGTGGACAGGGATCAGACACTGAAGCTTTCTTT. The encoded protein is CASSRGQGSDTEAFF.